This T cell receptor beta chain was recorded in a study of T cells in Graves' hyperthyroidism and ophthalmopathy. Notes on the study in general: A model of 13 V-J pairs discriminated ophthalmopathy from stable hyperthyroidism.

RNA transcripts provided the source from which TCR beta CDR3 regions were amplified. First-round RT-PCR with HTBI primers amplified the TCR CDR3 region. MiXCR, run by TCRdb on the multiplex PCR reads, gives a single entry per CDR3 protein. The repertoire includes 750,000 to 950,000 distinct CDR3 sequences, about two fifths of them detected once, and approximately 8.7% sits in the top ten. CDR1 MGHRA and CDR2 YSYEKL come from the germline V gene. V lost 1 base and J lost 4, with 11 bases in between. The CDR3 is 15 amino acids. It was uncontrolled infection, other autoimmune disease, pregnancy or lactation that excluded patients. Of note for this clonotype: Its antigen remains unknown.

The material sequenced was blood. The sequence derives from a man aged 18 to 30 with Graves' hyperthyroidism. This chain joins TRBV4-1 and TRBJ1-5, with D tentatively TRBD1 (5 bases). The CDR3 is CASSQGGDGNQPQHF. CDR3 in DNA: TGCGCCAGCAGCCAAGGGGGGGACGGTAATCAGCCCCAGCATTTT.